This T cell receptor beta chain was captured by sequencing in a study of blood T cell repertoires in COVID-19. Study overall: Spain, Italy and the United States supplied samples that represented acute and convalescent COVID-19.

The CDR3 spans 14 residues. V lost 5 bases to trimming and J lost 7 bases; unmatched junction nucleotides: 5. Germline V gene lookup returns CDR1 SGHTA and CDR2 FQGTGA. Study processing details: Estimation of nucleated cell counts was performed using reference gene primer amplification. Sequencing used immunoSEQ multiplex PCR; TCRdb keeps in-frame clones, though not all of them. The V and J calls and the clone size are those of that table, but D and trimming were determined from the DNA. The table includes roughly 87,000 clones, about 80% detected once. This chain links TRBV7-3 with TRBJ1-2; 12 nucleotides align to TRBD1. The receptor comes from a woman in her seventies with acute or convalescent COVID-19. The sample comprised peripheral blood. The CDR3 here is CASSPGQGALGYTF. The CDR3 nucleotides are TGTGCCAGCAGCCCGGGACAGGGGGCGCTTGGCTACACCTTC.